This T cell receptor (beta chain) came from a study of prognosis after radiotherapy for stage I lung cancer. For the study at large: Enrolled patients comprised about 14 with newly diagnosed primary stage I lung tumors and four to six with oligometastatic NSCLC after surgical resection of the primary tumor. It was SBRT that served as radiotherapy, in 3 to 5 fractions with a biologically effective dose of at least 100 Gy. The study recorded distant metastases in a handful of patients (median approximately 7 months) after radiotherapy and no significant progression in under 17. Findings and limits, study-wide: Differences in TRBV and TRBJ gene usage were reportedly observed between patients with and without metastases.

Starting from genomic DNA, TCR beta CDR3 was amplified through two-round multiplex PCR. Primers targeting each individual TRBV and TRBJ gene were applied in first-round PCR. TCRdb reprocessed the multiplex PCR reads via MiXCR and lists one record per CDR3 protein. The table includes fewer than 20,000 distinct CDR3 sequences, approximately 15% detected once. At least ten counts were recorded for this clonotype. Its antigen is not known. Germline loops: CDR1 LNHNV, CDR2 YYDKDF (reference sequence). CDR3 length: 17 residues. V lost 0 bases and J 0 bases, leaving 14 bases between the germline ends. This material consisted of PBMCs, taken before or after stereotactic body radiation therapy (not recorded which). This clonotype originated in a donor aged 50 or older with non-small cell lung cancer. The chain has TRBV15 and TRBJ1-1; D possibly corresponds to TRBD1 (6 bases). The CDR3 nucleotides read TGTGCCACCAGCAGAGATCGAGCCCAGGGGATGAACACTGAAGCTTTCTTT. It codes for CATSRDRAQGMNTEAFF.